This T cell receptor beta chain appears in the sequencing data of a study of cytomegalovirus exposure and HLA in healthy donors. Overall study results and limits: Subsequent analysis found a tendency for first-cohort TCR clusters to co-occur within the approximately 130 validation repertoires. Three chains linked to CMV were shown in vitro to be specific for CMV antigens. While the bulk of TCR sequences proved rare, some public TCRs turned up in many donors. Researchers counted around 160 TCR beta chains as cytomegalovirus-associated.

This clone was seen once. The antigen remains unidentified. The germline V gene encodes CDR1 MNHNS and CDR2 SASEGT. The CDR3 length is 12 residues. Trimming took 4 bases from V and 7 from J, leaving 7 bases between them. Here immunoSEQ multiplex PCR was the method, and the copy in TCRdb shows in-frame clones only, minus some. The sample has about 250,000 clones, roughly nine tenths seen once. The rearrangement uses TRBV6-1 and TRBJ1-4; no clear D. This TCR derives from a man in his late teens or twenties in good health and CMV-seropositive. Sequenced sample: PBMCs. CDR3 in amino acids: CASSGEGEKLFF. The CDR3 nucleotides are TGTGCCAGCAGTGGGGAGGGTGAAAAACTGTTTTTT.